This paragraph covers one T cell receptor (beta chain) sequence. This clonotype has only a few counts. The target of this receptor is not known. Qualities for individual bases were not recorded, and no much larger clone is one base off. These data come from a study of early T cells in non-severe SARS-CoV-2 infection (dated by TCRdb to 2020 to 2022). Background for the entire study: Because TCR sequencing was done on bulk RNA from unsorted whole blood, the alpha and beta chains could not be paired.

The V end loses 6 bases and the J end loses 8 bases, and a stretch of 14 bases separates them. Looking up the germline V gene (reference sequence) yields CDR1 DFQATT and CDR2 SNEGSKA. Measured from the cysteine to the phenylalanine, the CDR3 is 12 residues long. The CDR3 DNA has 36 bases and is translated from base 1. Receptor amplification or capture employed 5' RACE. TCRdb names NextSeq 500 as the instrument used. In the TCR library protocol, unique molecular identifiers were attached to individual cDNA molecules to correct for PCR bias and sequencing error. Both TCR alpha and beta chains were sequenced, and tight co-correlation was observed between alpha and beta sequence abundances in each sample. The authors' pipeline ran thus. Decombinator V4 was used to perform V gene, J gene and CDR3 annotation of TCR sequences. Expanded TCRs were defined as changing significantly between any two time points under a Poisson model with p below 0.0001. TCR abundances were normalised to the total number of TCRs sequenced in each sample and reported as counts per million. MAIT TCRs were defined by TRAV1-2 paired with TRAJ12, TRAJ20 or TRAJ33, and iNKT TCRs by TRAV10 paired with TRAJ18. VDJdb, accessed 1 November 2021, was searched for CMV, EBV and SARS-CoV-2 annotated TCRs, with TCRs annotated for multiple antigens excluded. TCRdb ran its own pipeline on the public reads, namely fastp trimming at Q25 and MiXCR clone calling, and kept in-frame beta chains. Records with the same CDR3 protein are collapsed into one entry carrying the most frequent genes and DNA. TCRdb's processing, not the authors' own work, is the source of the V and J calls. For this sample there are tens of thousands of distinct CDR3 sequences; roughly an eighth appear just once. The ten biggest clones cover over 6.5% of the sample.

A case-control design nested within a healthcare worker cohort in London, UK, was used, with weekly nasopharyngeal swab PCR tests and blood sampling performed. Healthcare workers were recruited during the week of the UK lockdown, between 23 and 31 March 2020, and followed weekly for up to about 15 weeks. Study-wide conclusions, independent of this receptor: VDJdb matching was skewed toward anti-spike CD8 responses and likely underestimated virus-specific expansions, missing private and CD4 specificities.

Here the chain combines TRBV20-1 and TRBJ2-1; the D gene is possibly TRBD1 or TRBD2, with 5 bases matching each. Sequencing was carried out using whole blood. This receptor was taken from an adult who was a healthcare worker with PCR-confirmed SARS-CoV-2 infection or an uninfected control (not recorded which). The nucleotides read TGCAGTGCCCCCAACGAGGGGCATGAGCAGTTCTTC. This codes for CSAPNEGHEQFF.